The sequence of this T cell receptor beta chain was determined in a study of CD8+ T cells in alopecia areata. General study points: It was lesional scalp, especially alopecia totalis/universalis, that showed higher clonality than normal scalp.

In this sample, this clone turned up a few times. Antigen specificity is unknown. Isolation of CD4+ and CD8+ T cells from PBMCs was achieved by sorting. The CDR3 runs to 16 residues. The germline CDR1 and CDR2 sequences are SGHNT and YYREEE (reference sequence). Trimming cost V 4 bases and J 3 bases, with 19 bases left between them. cDNA prepared by RNA extraction and subsequent reverse transcription served as the template for sequencing. Assay used: immunoSEQ multiplex PCR; TCRdb lists only in-frame clones, some missing. The table lists 200,000 to 250,000 clones, approximately 60% of them singletons, with nearly 5% in the top ten.

The clonotype originates from a human donor in good health. Sequencing input: CD8+ T cells sorted from blood. The chain carries TRBV5-4 and TRBJ1-1, with a tentative D call TRBD1 (6 bases). CDR3 sequence: CASSPTSRRGDTEAFF. The CDR3 region has the DNA TGTGCCAGCAGCCCGACTTCGCGCAGGGGCGACACTGAAGCTTTCTTT. Full variable domain (rest looked up from reference TRBV5-4 and TRBJ1-1): ETGVTQSPTHLIKTRGQQVTLRCSSQSGHNTVSWYQQALGQGPQFIFQYYREEENGRGNFPPRFSGLQFPNYSSELNVNALELDDSALYLCASSPTSRRGDTEAFFGQGTRLTVV.